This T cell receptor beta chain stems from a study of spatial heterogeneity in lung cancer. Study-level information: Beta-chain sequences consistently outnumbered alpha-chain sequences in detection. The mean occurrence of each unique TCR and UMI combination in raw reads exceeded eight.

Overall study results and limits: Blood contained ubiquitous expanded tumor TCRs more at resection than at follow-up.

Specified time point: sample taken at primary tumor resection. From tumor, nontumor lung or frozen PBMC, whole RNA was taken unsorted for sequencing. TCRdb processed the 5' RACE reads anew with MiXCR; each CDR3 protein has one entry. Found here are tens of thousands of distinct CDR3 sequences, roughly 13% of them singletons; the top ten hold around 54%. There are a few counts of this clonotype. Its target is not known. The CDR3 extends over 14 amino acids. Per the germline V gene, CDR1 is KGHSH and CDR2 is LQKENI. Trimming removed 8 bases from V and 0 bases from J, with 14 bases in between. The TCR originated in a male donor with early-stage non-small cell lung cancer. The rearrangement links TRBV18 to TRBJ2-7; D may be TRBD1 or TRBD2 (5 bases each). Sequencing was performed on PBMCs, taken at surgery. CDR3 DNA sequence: TGTGCCAGCACGGGACGGGAAAGCTCCTACGAGCAGTACTTC. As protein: CASTGRESSYEQYF.